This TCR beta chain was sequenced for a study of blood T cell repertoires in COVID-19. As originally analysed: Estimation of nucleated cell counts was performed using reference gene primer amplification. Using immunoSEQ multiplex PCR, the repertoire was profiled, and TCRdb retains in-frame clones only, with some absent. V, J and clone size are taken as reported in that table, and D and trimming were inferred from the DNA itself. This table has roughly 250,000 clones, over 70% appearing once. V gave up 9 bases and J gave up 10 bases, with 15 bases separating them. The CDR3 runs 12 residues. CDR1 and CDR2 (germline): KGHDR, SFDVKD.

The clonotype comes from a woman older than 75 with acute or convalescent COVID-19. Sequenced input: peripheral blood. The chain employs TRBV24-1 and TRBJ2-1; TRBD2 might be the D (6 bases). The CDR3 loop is CATSRGSREQFF. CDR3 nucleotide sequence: TGTGCCACCTCCCGGGGGAGCCGGGAGCAGTTCTTC.